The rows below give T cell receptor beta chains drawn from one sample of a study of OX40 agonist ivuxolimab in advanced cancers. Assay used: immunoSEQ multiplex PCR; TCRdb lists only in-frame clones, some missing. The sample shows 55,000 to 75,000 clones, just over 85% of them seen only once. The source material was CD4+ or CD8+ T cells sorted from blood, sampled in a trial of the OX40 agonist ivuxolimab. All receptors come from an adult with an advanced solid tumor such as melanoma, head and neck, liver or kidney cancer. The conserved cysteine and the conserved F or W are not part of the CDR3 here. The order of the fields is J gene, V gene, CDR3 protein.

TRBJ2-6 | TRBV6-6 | ASSSTGPGANVLT
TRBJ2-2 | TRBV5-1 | ASSLGLAGSNTGELF
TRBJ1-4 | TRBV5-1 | ASSLGGGVNEKLF
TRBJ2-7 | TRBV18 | ASSPQFSEQY
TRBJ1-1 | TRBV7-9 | ASSLTGGTEAF
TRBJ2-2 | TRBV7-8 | ASSSTGLAGGGYTGELF
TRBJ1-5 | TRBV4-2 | ASSPGHRDQPQH
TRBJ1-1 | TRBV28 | ASSLRQGSTEAF
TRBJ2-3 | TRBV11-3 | ASSLGGVGDTQY
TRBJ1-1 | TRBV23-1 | ASSQSLDGQAEAF
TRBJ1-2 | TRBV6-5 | ASSYWPGGNYGYT
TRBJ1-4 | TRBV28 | ASSLQGAQGDEKLF
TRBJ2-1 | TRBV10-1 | ASSEGGGSKQF
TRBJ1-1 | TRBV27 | ASNPDRGGEAF
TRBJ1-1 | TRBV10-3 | AISGDRGNTEAF
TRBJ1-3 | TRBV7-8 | ASATQANGNTIY
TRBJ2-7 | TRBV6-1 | ASSGPNWGRGDPYEQY
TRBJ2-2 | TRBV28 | ASSRQGLGYTGELF
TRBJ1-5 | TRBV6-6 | ASSYADRPNQPQH
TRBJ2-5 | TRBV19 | ASSIMPPDVSEQY
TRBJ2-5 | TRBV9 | ASSAASGSSGETQY
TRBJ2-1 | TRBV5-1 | ASSLEGGGYNEQF